The next 10 T cell receptor beta chains were all read from a single sample in a study of tumor T cells in aggressive B-cell lymphoma. Only in-frame clones appear in the TCRdb table, and some are missing; sequencing was by immunoSEQ multiplex PCR. Of 2,500 to 3,000 clones listed, approximately 91% are singletons. Sequences were obtained from tumor tissue. Source of these receptors: an adult with diffuse large B cell lymphoma.

The gene calls are TRBV7-3 and TRBJ2-3, with D possibly being TRBD1 (7 bases). The V and J ends lost 2 bases and 6 bases respectively, with 15 bases between them. The CDR3 covers 15 residues. Germline V gene lookup returns CDR1 SGHTA and CDR2 FQGTGA. The CDR3 spells CASSLGGGASDTQYF. CDR3 DNA sequence: TGTGCCAGCAGCTTAGGAGGGGGCGCGTCTGATACGCAGTATTTT.

The chain uses TRBV4-1 and TRBJ1-3, with TRBD1 identical over 9 bases. Germline assignment: CDR1 MGHRA and CDR2 YSYEKL. V was pared by 0 bases and J by 0 bases, with 9 bases of the junction left unmatched. This CDR3 has 19 amino acids. In DNA form, the CDR3 reads TGCGCCAGCAGCCAAGAAGACAGGGGGTTGACTGGCTCTGGAAACACCATATATTTT. Translating gives CASSQEDRGLTGSGNTIYF.

The chain uses TRBV19 and TRBJ1-5, with D perhaps matching TRBD1 (6 bases). The CDR3 is made up of 13 amino acids. Trimming left V 6 bases short and J 6 bases short, with 12 bases between. Germline-derived CDR1 and CDR2 are LNHDA and SQIVND (reference sequence). The CDR3 here is CASSRQVSQPQHF. DNA for the CDR3: TGTGCCAGTAGCCGACAGGTCAGTCAGCCCCAGCATTTT.

This clone was picked up a small number of times. CDR3 amino acids: CASSFWQGGSSPLHF. The CDR3 nucleotides are TGTGCCAGCAGTTTTTGGCAGGGAGGGAGTTCACCCCTCCACTTT. The chain combines TRBV28 with TRBJ1-6; D may be TRBD1 (5 bases). V was pared by 3 bases and J by 9 bases, with 15 bases between. Germline V lookup: CDR1 MDHEN, CDR2 SYDVKM. The CDR3 has 15 residues.

V gene TRBV25-1 combines with J gene TRBJ2-7; TRBD1 might be the D (5 bases). V was cut by 4 bases and J by 5 bases, with 9 bases left in between. Germline values: CDR1 MGHDK, CDR2 SYGVNS. This CDR3 has 12 residues. In DNA, the CDR3 is TGTGCCAGCAGTGGTACAGGTAACGAGCAGTACTTC. As protein: CASSGTGNEQYF.

The chain uses TRBV7-2 and TRBJ1-1, with TRBD1 as a possible D gene (6 bases). Per germline, CDR1 SGHTA and CDR2 FQGNSA. The CDR3 loop spans 13 amino acids. V was cut by 5 bases and J by 4 bases, with 11 bases left in between. CDR3 nucleotides: TGTGCCAGCAGCCTGACAGGTTTCACTGAAGCTTTCTTT. Its translation: CASSLTGFTEAFF.

The chain employs TRBV29-1 and TRBJ2-3, with 8 nucleotides matching TRBD1. Trimming at V came to 6 bases and at J to 2 bases, leaving 7 bases not matched to a gene. This CDR3 comprises 14 residues. CDR1 and CDR2 from the germline V gene are SQVTM and ANQGSEA. CDR3 protein: CSVVTGALTDTQYF. The DNA of the CDR3 is TGCAGCGTCGTGACAGGGGCTCTCACAGATACGCAGTATTTT.

This chain joins TRBV5-1 and TRBJ2-3; 13 positions match TRBD2. The CDR3 covers 17 residues. Germline V lookup: CDR1 SGHRS, CDR2 YFSETQ. V lost 3 bases, J lost 4 bases, and 8 bases stayed unmatched. CDR3 residues: CASSSKGTSGAADTQYF. CDR3 bases: TGCGCCAGCAGCTCAAAAGGGACTAGCGGGGCGGCAGATACGCAGTATTTT.

The rearrangement uses TRBV28 and TRBJ1-4; weak D call: TRBD1 (5 bases). The V end lost 6 bases, the J end lost 1 base, and 9 bases lay between the germline ends. The CDR3 loop spans 14 amino acids. The V gene's germline CDR1 is MDHEN and CDR2 SYDVKM. For the CDR3, the DNA is TGTGCCAGCAGCCGGGGGGGAACTAATGAAAAACTGTTTTTT. Residues: CASSRGGTNEKLFF.

The genes are TRBV30 and TRBJ1-1, with TRBD1 as a possible D gene (6 bases). The ends were cut back, 5 bases at V and 1 base at J, with 8 bases in the middle. Germline CDR1 reads GTSNPN; CDR2 reads SVGIG (reference sequence). The CDR3 runs to 12 residues. CDR3 amino acids: CAWGGTNTEAFF. In DNA, the CDR3 is TGTGCCTGGGGGGGCACGAACACTGAAGCTTTCTTT.